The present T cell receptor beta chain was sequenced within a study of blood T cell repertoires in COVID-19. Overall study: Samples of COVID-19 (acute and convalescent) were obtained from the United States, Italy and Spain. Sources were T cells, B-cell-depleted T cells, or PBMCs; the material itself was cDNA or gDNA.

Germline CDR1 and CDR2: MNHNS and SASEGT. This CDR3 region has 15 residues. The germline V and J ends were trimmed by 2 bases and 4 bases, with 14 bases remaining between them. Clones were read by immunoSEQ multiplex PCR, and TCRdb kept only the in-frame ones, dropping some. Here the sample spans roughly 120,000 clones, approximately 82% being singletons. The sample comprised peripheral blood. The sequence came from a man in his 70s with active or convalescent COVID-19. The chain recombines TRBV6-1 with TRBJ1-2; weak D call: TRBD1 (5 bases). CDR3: CASSELFSGGYGYTF. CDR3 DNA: TGTGCCAGCAGTGAATTATTTTCGGGGGGCTATGGCTACACCTTC.